Here is one TCR beta chain with its context. What it binds is unknown. The entry originates in a study of OX40 agonist ivuxolimab in advanced cancers. Study results and limitations: CD8+ T cells (on average) carried more expanded clones than CD4+ T cells.

Generated by immunoSEQ multiplex PCR, the TCRdb table keeps only in-frame clones and is missing some. The data contain fewer than 45,000 clones, about 89% of them singletons. This TCR was sampled from an adult with an advanced solid tumor such as melanoma, head and neck, liver or kidney cancer. The sample here was CD4+ or CD8+ T cells sorted from blood, taken in a trial of the OX40 agonist ivuxolimab.

The CDR3 loop is CASSLPTSVKTQYF. CDR3 sequence (DNA): TGTGCCAGTAGTTTGCCGACTAGCGTAAAGACCCAGTACTTC. The chain combines TRBV19 with TRBJ2-5, with 8 bases fitting TRBD2. CDR3 length: 14 amino acids. Germline V gene data show CDR1 as LNHDA and CDR2 as SQIVND (reference sequence). V shed 5 bases and J 6 bases; nucleotides not matched to a gene: 8.